In its sample, the clone carrying this T cell receptor (beta chain) was seen many times. This sample is drawn from a study of T cells in Graves' hyperthyroidism and ophthalmopathy. Amplification yielded TCR beta CDR3 regions, with RNA transcripts as the source. A set of HTBI primers served as the primers for a first-round RT-PCR of the TCR CDR3. TCRdb processed the multiplex PCR reads anew with MiXCR; each CDR3 protein has one entry. The data contain approximately 690,000 distinct CDR3 sequences, approximately 15% of them singletons. CDR3 size: 15 residues. Germline CDR1 reads SEHNR; CDR2 reads FQNEAQ (reference sequence). Trimming removed 1 base from V and 2 bases from J, with 11 bases in between.

This receptor was obtained from a woman aged 50 to 60 with Graves' ophthalmopathy. Sequenced input: blood. The chain has TRBV7-9 and TRBJ1-1; D might be TRBD1 (5 bases). The CDR3 loop is CASSLGVGHNTEAFF. The CDR3 DNA is TGTGCCAGCAGCTTAGGGGTAGGACACAACACTGAAGCTTTCTTT.